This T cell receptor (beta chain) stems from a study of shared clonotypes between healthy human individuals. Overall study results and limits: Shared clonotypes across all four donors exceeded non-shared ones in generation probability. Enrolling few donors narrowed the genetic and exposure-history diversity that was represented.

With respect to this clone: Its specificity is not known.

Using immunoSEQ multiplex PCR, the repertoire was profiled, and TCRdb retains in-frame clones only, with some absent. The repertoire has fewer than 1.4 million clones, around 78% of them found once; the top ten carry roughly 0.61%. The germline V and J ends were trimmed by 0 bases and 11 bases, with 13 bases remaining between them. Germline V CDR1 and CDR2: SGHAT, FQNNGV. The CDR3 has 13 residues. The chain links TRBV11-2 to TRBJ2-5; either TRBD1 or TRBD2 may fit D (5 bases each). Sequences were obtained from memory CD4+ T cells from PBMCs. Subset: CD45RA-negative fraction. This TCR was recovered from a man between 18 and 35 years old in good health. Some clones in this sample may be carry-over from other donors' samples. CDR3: CASSLDREGQQYF. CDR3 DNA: TGTGCCAGCAGCTTAGATCGTGAGGGGCAGCAGTACTTC.